This TCR beta chain was sequenced during a study of T cell responses to AZD1222 COVID-19 vaccine. Study-wide results and caveats: Samples come after the peak T cell response, not at day 14. Spike-spanning, vaccine-associated CD4 TCRs were dominant at 160-218 and 743-854. White British donors predominated, females outnumbered males, and clonal diversity was possibly underestimated.

Samples with a second dose at about 4 or about 12 weeks were pooled together. Sequencing was performed with immunoSEQ multiplex PCR; in TCRdb, only in-frame clones are kept and a portion is missing. Counted here are just under 75,000 clones, over 60% occurring once; the ten biggest clones make up 47%. The trim removed 3 bases at V and 9 bases at J, leaving 9 bases unmatched. This CDR3 spans 15 amino acids. The germline gives CDR1 SGHNT, CDR2 YENEEA. Concerning this clone itself: Its antigen is still unknown.

Source: peripheral blood, taken 28 days after the second AZD1222 dose. The chain has TRBV11-3 and TRBJ2-1; 9 bases map to TRBD2. This TCR was recovered from an adult who received the AZD1222 COVID-19 vaccine. The CDR3, as DNA: TGTGCCAGCAGCTTTGGCGGCGGGAGGGGGGGTGAGCAGTTCTTC. It encodes CASSFGGGRGGEQFF.